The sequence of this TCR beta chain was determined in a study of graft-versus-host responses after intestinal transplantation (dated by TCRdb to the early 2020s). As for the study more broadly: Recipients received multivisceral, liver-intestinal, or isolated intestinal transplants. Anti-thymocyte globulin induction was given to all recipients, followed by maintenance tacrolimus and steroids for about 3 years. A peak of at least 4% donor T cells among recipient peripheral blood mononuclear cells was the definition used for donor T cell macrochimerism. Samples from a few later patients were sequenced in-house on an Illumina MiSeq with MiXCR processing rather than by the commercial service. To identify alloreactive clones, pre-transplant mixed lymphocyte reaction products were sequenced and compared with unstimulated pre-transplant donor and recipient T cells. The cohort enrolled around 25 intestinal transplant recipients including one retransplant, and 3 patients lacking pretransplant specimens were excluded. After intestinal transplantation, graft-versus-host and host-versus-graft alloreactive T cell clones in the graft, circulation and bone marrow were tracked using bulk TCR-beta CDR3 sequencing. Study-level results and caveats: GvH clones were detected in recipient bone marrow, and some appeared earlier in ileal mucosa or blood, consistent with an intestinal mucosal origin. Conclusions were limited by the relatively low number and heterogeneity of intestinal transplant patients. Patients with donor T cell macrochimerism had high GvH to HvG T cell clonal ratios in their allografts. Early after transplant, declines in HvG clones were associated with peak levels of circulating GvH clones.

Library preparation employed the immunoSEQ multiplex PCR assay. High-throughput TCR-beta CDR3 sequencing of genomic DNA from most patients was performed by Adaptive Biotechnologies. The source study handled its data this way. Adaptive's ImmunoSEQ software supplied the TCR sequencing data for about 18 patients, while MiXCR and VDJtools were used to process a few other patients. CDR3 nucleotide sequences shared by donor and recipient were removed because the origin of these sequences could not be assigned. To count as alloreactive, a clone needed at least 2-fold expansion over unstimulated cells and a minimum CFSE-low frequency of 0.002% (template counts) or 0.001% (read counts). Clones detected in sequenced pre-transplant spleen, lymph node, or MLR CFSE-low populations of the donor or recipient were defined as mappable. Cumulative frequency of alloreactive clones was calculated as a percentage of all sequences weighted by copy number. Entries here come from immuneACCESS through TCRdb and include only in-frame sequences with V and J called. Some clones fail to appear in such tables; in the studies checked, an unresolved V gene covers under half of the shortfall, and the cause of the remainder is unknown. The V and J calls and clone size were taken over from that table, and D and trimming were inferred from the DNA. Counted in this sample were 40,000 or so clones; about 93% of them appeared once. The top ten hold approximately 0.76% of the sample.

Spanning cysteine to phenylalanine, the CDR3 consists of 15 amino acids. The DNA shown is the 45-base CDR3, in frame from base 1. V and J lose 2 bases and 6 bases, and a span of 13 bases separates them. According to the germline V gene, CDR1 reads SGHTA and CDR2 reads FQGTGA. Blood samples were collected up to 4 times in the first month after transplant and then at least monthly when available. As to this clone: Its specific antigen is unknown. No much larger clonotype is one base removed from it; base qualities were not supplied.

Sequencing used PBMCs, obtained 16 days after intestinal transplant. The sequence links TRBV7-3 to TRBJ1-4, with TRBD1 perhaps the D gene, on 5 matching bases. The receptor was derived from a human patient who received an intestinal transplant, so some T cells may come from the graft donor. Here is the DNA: TGTGCCAGCAGCTTACTTGGGGGAGAGGATGAAAAACTGTTTTTT. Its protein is CASSLLGGEDEKLFF.